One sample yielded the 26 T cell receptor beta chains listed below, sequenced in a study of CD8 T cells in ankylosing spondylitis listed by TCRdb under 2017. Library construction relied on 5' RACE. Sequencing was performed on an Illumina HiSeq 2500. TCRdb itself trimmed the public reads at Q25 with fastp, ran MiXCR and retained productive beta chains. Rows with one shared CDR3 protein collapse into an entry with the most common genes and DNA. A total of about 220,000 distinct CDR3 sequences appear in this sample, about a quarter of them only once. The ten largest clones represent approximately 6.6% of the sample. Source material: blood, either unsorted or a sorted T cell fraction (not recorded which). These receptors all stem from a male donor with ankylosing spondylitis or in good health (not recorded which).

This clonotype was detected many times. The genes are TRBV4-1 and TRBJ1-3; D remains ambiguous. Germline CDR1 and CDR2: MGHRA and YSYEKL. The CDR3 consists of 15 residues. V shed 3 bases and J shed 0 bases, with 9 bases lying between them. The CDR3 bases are TGCGCCAGCAGCCATCCAGAGTTCTCTGGAAACACCATATATTTT. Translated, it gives CASSHPEFSGNTIYF.

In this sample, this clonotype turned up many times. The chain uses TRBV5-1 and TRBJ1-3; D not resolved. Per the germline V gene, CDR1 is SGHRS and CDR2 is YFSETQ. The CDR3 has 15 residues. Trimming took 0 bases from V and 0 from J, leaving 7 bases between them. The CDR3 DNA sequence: TGCGCCAGCAGCTTGGGGGCCTTCTCTGGAAACACCATATATTTT. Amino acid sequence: CASSLGAFSGNTIYF. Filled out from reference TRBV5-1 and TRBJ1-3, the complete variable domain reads KAGVTQTPRYLIKTRGQQVTLSCSPISGHRSVSWYQQTPGQGLQFLFEYFSETQRNKGNFPGRFSGRQFSNSRSEMNVSTLELGDSALYLCASSLGAFSGNTIYFGEGSWLTVV.

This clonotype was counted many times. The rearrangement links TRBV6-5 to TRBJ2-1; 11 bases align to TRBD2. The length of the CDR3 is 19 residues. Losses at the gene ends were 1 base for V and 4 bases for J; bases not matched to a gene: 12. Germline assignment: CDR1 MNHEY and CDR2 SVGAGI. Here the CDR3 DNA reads TGTGCCAGCAGTTACTTCCCTAAGAAGACTAGCGGGGATTACAATGAGCAGTTCTTC. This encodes CASSYFPKKTSGDYNEQFF.

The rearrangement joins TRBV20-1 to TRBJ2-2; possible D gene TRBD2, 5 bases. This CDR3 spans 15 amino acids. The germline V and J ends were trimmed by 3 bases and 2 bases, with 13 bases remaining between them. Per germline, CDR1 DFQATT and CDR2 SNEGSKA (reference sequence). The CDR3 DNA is TGCAGTGCTAGTCCGGGCGGGTCCAACACCGGGGAGCTGTTTTTT. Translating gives CSASPGGSNTGELFF.

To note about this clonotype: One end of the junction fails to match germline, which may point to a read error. CDR3 coding DNA: TGCAGCGTTGAAGATCCTAAGGAGCGAGAGTCCCAGTACTTC. The encoded protein is CSVEDPKERESQYF. The J gene is TRBJ2-5, the V gene TRBV29-1, with unresolved D. The germline V gene encodes CDR1 SQVTM and CDR2 ANQGSEA. This CDR3 spans 14 amino acids.

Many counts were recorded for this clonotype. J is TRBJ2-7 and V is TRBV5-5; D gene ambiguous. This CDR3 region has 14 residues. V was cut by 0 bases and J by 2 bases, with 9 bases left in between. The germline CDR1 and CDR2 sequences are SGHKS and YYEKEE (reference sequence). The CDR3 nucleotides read TGTGCCAGCAGCTTGGCTGGAAGCCCCTACGAGCAGTACTTC. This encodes CASSLAGSPYEQYF. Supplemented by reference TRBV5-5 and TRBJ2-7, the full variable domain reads DAGVTQSPTHLIKTRGQQVTLRCSPISGHKSVSWYQQVLGQGPQFIFQYYEKEERGRGNFPDRFSARQFPNYSSELNVNALLLGDSALYLCASSLAGSPYEQYFGPGTRLTVT.

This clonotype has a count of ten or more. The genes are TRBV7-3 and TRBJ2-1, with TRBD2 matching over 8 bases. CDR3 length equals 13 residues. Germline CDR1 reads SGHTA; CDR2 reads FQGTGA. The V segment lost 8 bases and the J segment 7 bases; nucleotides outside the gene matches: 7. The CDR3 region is CASSGGPRNEQFF. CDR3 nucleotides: TGTGCCAGCTCGGGAGGGCCTAGGAATGAGCAGTTCTTC.

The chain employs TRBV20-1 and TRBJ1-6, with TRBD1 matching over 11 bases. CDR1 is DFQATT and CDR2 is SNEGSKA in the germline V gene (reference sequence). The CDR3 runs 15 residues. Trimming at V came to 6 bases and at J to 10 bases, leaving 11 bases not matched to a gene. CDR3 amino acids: CSARTGGATGSPLHF. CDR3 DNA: TGCAGTGCCCGGACAGGGGGCGCAACCGGATCACCCCTCCACTTT.

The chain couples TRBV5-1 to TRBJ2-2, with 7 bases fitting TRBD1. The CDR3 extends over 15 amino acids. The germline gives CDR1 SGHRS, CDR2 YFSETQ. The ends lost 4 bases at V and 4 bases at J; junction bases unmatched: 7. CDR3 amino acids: CASSRGQRLTGELFF. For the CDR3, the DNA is TGCGCCAGCAGCAGGGGACAGAGACTCACCGGGGAGCTGTTTTTT.

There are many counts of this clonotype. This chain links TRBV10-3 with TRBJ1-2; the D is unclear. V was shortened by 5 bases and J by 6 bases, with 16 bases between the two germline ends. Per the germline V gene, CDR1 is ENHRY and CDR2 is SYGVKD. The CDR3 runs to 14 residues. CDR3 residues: CAISPRANLDGYTF. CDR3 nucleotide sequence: TGTGCCATCAGTCCAAGGGCTAACCTGGATGGCTACACCTTC.

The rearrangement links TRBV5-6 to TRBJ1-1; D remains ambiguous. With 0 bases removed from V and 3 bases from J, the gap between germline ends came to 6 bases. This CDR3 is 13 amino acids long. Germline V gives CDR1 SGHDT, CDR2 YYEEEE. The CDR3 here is CASSLVADTEAFF. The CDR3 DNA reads TGTGCCAGCAGCTTGGTCGCGGACACTGAAGCTTTCTTT.

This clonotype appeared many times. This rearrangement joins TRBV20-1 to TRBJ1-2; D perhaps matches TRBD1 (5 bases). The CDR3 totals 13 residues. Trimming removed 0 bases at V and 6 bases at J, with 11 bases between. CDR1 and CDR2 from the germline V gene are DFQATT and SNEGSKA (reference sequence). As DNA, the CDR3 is TGCAGTGCTAGAGAAGCTGCGGGGGATGGCTACACCTTC. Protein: CSAREAAGDGYTF.

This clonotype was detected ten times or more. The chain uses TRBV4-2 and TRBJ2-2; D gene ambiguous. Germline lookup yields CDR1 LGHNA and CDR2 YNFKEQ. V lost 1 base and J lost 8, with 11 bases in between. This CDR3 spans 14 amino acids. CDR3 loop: CASSQGTLGGELFF. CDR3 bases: TGTGCCAGCAGCCAAGGCACCTTAGGAGGGGAGCTGTTTTTT.

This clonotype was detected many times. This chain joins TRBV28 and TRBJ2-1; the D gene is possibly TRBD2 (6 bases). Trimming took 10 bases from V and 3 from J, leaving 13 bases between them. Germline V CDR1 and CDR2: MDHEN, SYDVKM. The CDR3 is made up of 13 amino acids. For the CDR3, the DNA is TGTGCCACCACGGGAGAAAACTACAATGAGCAGTTCTTC. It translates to CATTGENYNEQFF.

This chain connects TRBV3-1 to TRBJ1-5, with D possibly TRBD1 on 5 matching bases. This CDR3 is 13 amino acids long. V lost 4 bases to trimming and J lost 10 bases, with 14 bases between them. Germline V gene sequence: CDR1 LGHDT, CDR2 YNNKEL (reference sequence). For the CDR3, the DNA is TGTGCCAGCAGCCCAGGGCCCCAGAGCCCCCAGCATTTT. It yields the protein CASSPGPQSPQHF.

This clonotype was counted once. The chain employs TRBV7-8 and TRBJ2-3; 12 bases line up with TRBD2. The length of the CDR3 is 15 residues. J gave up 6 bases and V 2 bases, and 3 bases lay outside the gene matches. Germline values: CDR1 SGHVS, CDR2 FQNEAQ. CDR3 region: CASSLTTSGSDTQYF. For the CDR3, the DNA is TGTGCCAGCAGCTTAACGACTAGCGGGAGTGATACGCAGTATTTT.

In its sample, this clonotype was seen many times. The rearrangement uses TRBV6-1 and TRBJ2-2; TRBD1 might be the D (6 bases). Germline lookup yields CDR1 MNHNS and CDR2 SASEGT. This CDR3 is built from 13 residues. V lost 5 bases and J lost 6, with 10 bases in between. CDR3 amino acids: CASSTAGAGELFF. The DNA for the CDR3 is TGTGCCAGCAGTACCGCAGGGGCCGGGGAGCTGTTTTTT.

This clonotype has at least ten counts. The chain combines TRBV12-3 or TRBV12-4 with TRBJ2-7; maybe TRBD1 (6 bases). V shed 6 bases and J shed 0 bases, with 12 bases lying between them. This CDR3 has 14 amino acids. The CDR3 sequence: CASRAGTYSYEQYF. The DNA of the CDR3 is TGTGCCAGCAGGGCCGGGACATACTCCTACGAGCAGTACTTC.

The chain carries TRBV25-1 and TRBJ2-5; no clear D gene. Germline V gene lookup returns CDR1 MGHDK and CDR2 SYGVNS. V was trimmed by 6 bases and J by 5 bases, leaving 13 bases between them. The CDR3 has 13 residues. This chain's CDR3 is CASRGNQWETQYF. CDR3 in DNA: TGTGCCAGCAGGGGAAATCAATGGGAGACCCAGTACTTC.

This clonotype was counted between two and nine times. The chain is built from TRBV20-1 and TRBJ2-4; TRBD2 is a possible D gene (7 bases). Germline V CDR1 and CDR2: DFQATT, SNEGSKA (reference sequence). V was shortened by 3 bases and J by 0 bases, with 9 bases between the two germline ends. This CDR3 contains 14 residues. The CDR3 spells CSARGGAAKNIQYF. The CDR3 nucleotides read TGCAGTGCTAGGGGGGGGGCAGCCAAAAACATTCAGTACTTC.

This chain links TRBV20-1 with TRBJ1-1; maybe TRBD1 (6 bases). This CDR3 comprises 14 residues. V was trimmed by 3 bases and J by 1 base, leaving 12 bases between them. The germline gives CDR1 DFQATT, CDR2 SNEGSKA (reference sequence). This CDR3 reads CSASDGQRNTEAFF. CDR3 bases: TGCAGTGCTAGTGATGGACAGCGGAACACTGAAGCTTTCTTT.

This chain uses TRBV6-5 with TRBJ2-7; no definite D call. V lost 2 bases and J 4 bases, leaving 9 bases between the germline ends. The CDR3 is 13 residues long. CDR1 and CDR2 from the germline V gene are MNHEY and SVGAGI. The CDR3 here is CASSYGHAYEQYF. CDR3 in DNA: TGTGCCAGCAGTTACGGGCACGCTTACGAGCAGTACTTC.

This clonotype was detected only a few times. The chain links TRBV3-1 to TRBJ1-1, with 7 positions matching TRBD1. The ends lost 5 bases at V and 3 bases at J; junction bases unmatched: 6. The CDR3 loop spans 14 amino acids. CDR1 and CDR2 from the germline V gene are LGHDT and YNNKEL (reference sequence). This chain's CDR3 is CASSGQQGYTEAFF. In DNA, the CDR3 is TGTGCCAGCAGCGGTCAACAGGGGTACACTGAAGCTTTCTTT.

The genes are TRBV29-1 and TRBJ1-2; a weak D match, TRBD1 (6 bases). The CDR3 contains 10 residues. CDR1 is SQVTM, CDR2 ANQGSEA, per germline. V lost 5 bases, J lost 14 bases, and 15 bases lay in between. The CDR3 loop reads CSVLDRLETF. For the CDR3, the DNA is TGCAGCGTTCTCGACAGGCTGGAAACCTTC.

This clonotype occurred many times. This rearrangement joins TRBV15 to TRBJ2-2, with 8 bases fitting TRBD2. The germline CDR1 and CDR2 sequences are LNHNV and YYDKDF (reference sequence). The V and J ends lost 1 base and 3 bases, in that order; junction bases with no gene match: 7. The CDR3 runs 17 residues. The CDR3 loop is CATSRAVLAGHTGELFF. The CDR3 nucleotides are TGTGCCACCAGCAGAGCCGTCTTAGCGGGGCACACCGGGGAGCTGTTTTTT. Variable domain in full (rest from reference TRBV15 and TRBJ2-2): DAMVIQNPRYQVTQFGKPVTLSCSQTLNHNVMYWYQQKSSQAPKLLFHYYDKDFNNEADTPDNFQSRRPNTSFCFLDIRSPGLGDTAMYLCATSRAVLAGHTGELFFGEGSRLTVL.

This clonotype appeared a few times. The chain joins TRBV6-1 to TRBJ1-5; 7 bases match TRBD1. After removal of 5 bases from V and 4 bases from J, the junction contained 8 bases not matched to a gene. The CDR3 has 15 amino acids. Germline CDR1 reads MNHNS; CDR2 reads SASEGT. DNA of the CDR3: TGTGCCAGCAGTCAGGGGGTAGGGGAGAATCAGCCCCAGCATTTT. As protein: CASSQGVGENQPQHF.